This TCR beta chain is from a study of blood T cell repertoires in COVID-19. Assay used: immunoSEQ multiplex PCR; TCRdb lists only in-frame clones, some missing. The sample has around 59,000 clones, approximately 81% seen once. Germline CDR1 reads LNHDA; CDR2 reads SQIVND (reference sequence). This CDR3 comprises 15 residues. V was pared by 7 bases and J by 1 base, with 16 bases between. The V gene is TRBV19, the J gene TRBJ1-2, with D perhaps matching TRBD1 (6 bases). The sequencing input was peripheral blood. The receptor comes from a woman of 80 years or more with active or convalescent COVID-19. The CDR3 DNA is TGTGCCAGTAATCCGACCGGGACACTTAACTATGGCTACACCTTC. Translated, it gives CASNPTGTLNYGYTF.